A selection of T cell receptor beta chains follows, all from one sample in a study of blood T cell repertoires in COVID-19. Repertoires were generated with immunoSEQ multiplex PCR, while TCRdb's copy carries only in-frame clones and drops some. The profile shows about 110,000 clones, about 79% of them singletons. What was sequenced was peripheral blood. The receptors derive from a man aged 80 or over with COVID-19, enrolled during active disease. The CDR3 runs from the conserved cysteine through the conserved F or W. The order of the fields is J gene, V gene, clone size, D gene, CDR3 protein, CDR3 DNA. A D gene is named only where the DNA matches it firmly. The size of a clone is reported for some rows only, either as once, few or many, or as a class for expanded clones.

j_call: TRBJ2-7
v_call: TRBV11-3
clone_size: .
d_call: TRBD2
cdr3_aa: CASSLGGGTDYEQYF
cdr3_nt: TGTGCCAGCAGCTTAGGGGGGGGAACCGACTACGAGCAGTACTTC

j_call: TRBJ2-7
v_call: TRBV7-2
clone_size: .
d_call: .
cdr3_aa: CASSLSGDGSYEQYF
cdr3_nt: TGTGCCAGCAGCTTATCCGGTGACGGGTCCTACGAGCAGTACTTC

j_call: TRBJ2-2
v_call: TRBV6-5
clone_size: .
d_call: TRBD2
cdr3_aa: CASSYPAGGITGELFF
cdr3_nt: TGTGCCAGCAGTTATCCGGCGGGAGGGATCACCGGGGAGCTGTTTTTT

j_call: TRBJ1-1
v_call: TRBV6-6
clone_size: .
d_call: .
cdr3_aa: CASRVAVPAFF
cdr3_nt: TGTGCCAGCAGGGTCGCGGTTCCAGCTTTCTTT

j_call: TRBJ2-3
v_call: TRBV28
clone_size: .
d_call: TRBD2
cdr3_aa: CASSSPTSGDTDTQYF
cdr3_nt: TGTGCCAGCAGTTCACCCACTAGCGGGGACACAGATACGCAGTATTTT

j_call: TRBJ2-3
v_call: TRBV19
clone_size: .
d_call: TRBD1
cdr3_aa: CASSIGGTVTDTQYF
cdr3_nt: TGTGCCAGTAGTATAGGTGGGACAGTCACAGATACGCAGTATTTT

j_call: TRBJ1-1
v_call: TRBV24-1
clone_size: .
d_call: .
cdr3_aa: CATSDIGGPEAFF
cdr3_nt: TGTGCCACCAGTGATATAGGGGGTCCTGAAGCTTTCTTT

j_call: TRBJ2-7
v_call: TRBV6-5
clone_size: .
d_call: .
cdr3_aa: CASRYRDSSSYEQYF
cdr3_nt: TGTGCCAGCAGGTACCGGGACTCCAGCTCCTACGAGCAGTACTTC

j_call: TRBJ2-3
v_call: TRBV19
clone_size: many
d_call: .
cdr3_aa: CASSISGVPDTQYF
cdr3_nt: TGTGCCAGTAGTATTTCAGGGGTCCCAGATACGCAGTATTTT

j_call: TRBJ2-7
v_call: TRBV28
clone_size: .
d_call: .
cdr3_aa: CASGDFDYEQYF
cdr3_nt: TGTGCCAGCGGGGACTTCGACTACGAGCAGTACTTC

j_call: TRBJ2-7
v_call: TRBV11-3
clone_size: .
d_call: TRBD1
cdr3_aa: CASSLGTGDEQYF
cdr3_nt: TGTGCCAGCAGCTTAGGGACAGGGGACGAGCAGTACTTC

j_call: TRBJ2-7
v_call: TRBV6-1
clone_size: .
d_call: .
cdr3_aa: CASSDSGGWRYF
cdr3_nt: TGTGCCAGCAGTGATAGTGGTGGATGGAGGTACTTC

j_call: TRBJ2-7
v_call: TRBV7-9
clone_size: .
d_call: .
cdr3_aa: CASSLAAGARKNEQYF
cdr3_nt: TGTGCCAGCAGCTTAGCGGCGGGGGCGAGGAAGAACGAGCAGTACTTC

j_call: TRBJ1-1
v_call: TRBV5-1
clone_size: few
d_call: TRBD1
cdr3_aa: CASSPGQGGRDTEAFF
cdr3_nt: TGCGCCAGCAGCCCAGGACAGGGGGGAAGGGACACTGAAGCTTTCTTT

j_call: TRBJ2-1
v_call: TRBV18
clone_size: .
d_call: .
cdr3_aa: CASSLRGGEQFF
cdr3_nt: TGTGCCAGCTCACTACGAGGAGGTGAGCAGTTCTTC

j_call: TRBJ2-7
v_call: TRBV18
clone_size: .
d_call: TRBD2
cdr3_aa: CASSPSGSSYEQYF
cdr3_nt: TGTGCCAGCTCACCTAGCGGGAGCTCCTACGAGCAGTACTTC

j_call: TRBJ1-6
v_call: TRBV28
clone_size: few
d_call: .
cdr3_aa: CASSTRRGLHF
cdr3_nt: TGTGCCAGCTCCACCCGGAGGGGCCTCCACTTT

j_call: TRBJ2-1
v_call: TRBV19
clone_size: .
d_call: TRBD2
cdr3_aa: CASSIGEGRSYNEQFF
cdr3_nt: TGTGCCAGTAGTATAGGGGAGGGCCGGTCCTACAATGAGCAGTTCTTC

j_call: TRBJ2-1
v_call: TRBV11-2
clone_size: .
d_call: .
cdr3_aa: CASSVRTTDSSYNEQFF
cdr3_nt: TGTGCCAGCAGCGTGAGAACGACGGACAGTTCCTACAATGAGCAGTTCTTC

j_call: TRBJ2-7
v_call: TRBV7-6
clone_size: .
d_call: TRBD1
cdr3_aa: CASSLGTGEKVSYEQYF
cdr3_nt: TGTGCCAGCAGCCTCGGGACAGGGGAAAAGGTCTCCTACGAGCAGTACTTC

j_call: TRBJ2-3
v_call: TRBV19
clone_size: .
d_call: .
cdr3_aa: CASSNSRGKDTQYF
cdr3_nt: TGTGCCAGTAGTAACAGCAGGGGCAAAGATACGCAGTATTTT

j_call: TRBJ2-1
v_call: TRBV5-1
clone_size: .
d_call: TRBD2
cdr3_aa: CASSSGLAGHSYNEQFF
cdr3_nt: TGCGCCAGCAGCTCAGGACTAGCGGGTCACTCCTACAATGAGCAGTTCTTC

j_call: TRBJ2-3
v_call: TRBV7-6
clone_size: .
d_call: .
cdr3_aa: CASSLFSPGNTDTQYF
cdr3_nt: TGTGCCAGCAGCTTATTTTCTCCGGGGAACACAGATACGCAGTATTTT

j_call: TRBJ1-1
v_call: TRBV29-1
clone_size: .
d_call: TRBD1
cdr3_aa: CSVGQGRAFF
cdr3_nt: TGCAGCGTCGGACAGGGTCGAGCTTTCTTT

j_call: TRBJ2-3
v_call: TRBV9
clone_size: .
d_call: TRBD2
cdr3_aa: CASSVGTSGMGITQYF
cdr3_nt: TGTGCCAGCAGCGTGGGGACTAGCGGGATGGGGATTACGCAGTATTTT

j_call: TRBJ2-6
v_call: TRBV19
clone_size: .
d_call: TRBD1
cdr3_aa: CASSILRQGATGANVLTF
cdr3_nt: TGTGCCAGTAGTATATTGCGGCAGGGGGCTACTGGGGCCAACGTCCTGACTTTC

j_call: TRBJ2-3
v_call: TRBV7-2
clone_size: .
d_call: .
cdr3_aa: CASSLPLLGVTADTQYF
cdr3_nt: TGTGCCAGCAGCTTACCCCTCCTGGGAGTAACGGCAGATACGCAGTATTTT

j_call: TRBJ1-2
v_call: TRBV7-9
clone_size: .
d_call: TRBD1
cdr3_aa: CASSSTGPEVGGYTF
cdr3_nt: TGTGCCAGCAGCTCGACAGGGCCTGAGGTTGGTGGCTACACCTTC

j_call: TRBJ2-2
v_call: TRBV5-4
clone_size: .
d_call: .
cdr3_aa: CASSSEIANTGELFF
cdr3_nt: TGTGCCAGCAGCTCCGAGATAGCGAACACCGGGGAGCTGTTTTTT

j_call: TRBJ1-2
v_call: TRBV28
clone_size: few
d_call: TRBD1
cdr3_aa: CASSPNRGYSSGGYTF
cdr3_nt: TGTGCCAGCAGTCCCAACAGGGGTTACTCCTCCGGTGGCTACACCTTC

j_call: TRBJ1-1
v_call: TRBV19
clone_size: once
d_call: .
cdr3_aa: CASSMGQENTEAFF
cdr3_nt: TGTGCCAGTAGTATGGGGCAGGAGAACACTGAAGCTTTCTTT